The 19 T cell receptor beta chains below all came from one sample that was sequenced in a study of cytomegalovirus exposure and HLA in healthy donors. Primers for the PCR totalled 60 Vbeta and 13 Jbeta. Method: immunoSEQ multiplex PCR; TCRdb's copy keeps in-frame clones and lacks some. Its table records roughly 75,000 clones. The sample consisted of PBMCs. The source is a man aged 35 to 55 in good health and CMV-seronegative.

The rearrangement links TRBV10-3 to TRBJ1-4; D possibly corresponds to TRBD1 (5 bases). This CDR3 is 14 amino acids long. The V gene's germline CDR1 is ENHRY and CDR2 SYGVKD. Trimming cost V 4 bases and J 3 bases, with 9 bases left between them. The DNA for the CDR3 is TGTGCCATCAGTGCGACAGATGCTAATGAAAAACTGTTTTTT. Translating it yields CAISATDANEKLFF.

This chain connects TRBV5-1 to TRBJ2-2, with TRBD2 identical over 12 bases. J lost 6 bases, V lost 4 bases, and 4 bases had no gene match. The CDR3 length is 15 residues. Germline V CDR1 and CDR2: SGHRS, YFSETQ. CDR3 coding DNA: TGCGCCAGCAGCGGCGGACTAGCGGGGTCCGGGGAGCTGTTTTTT. Translating it yields CASSGGLAGSGELFF.

The chain combines TRBV25-1 with TRBJ1-1, with 8 nucleotides matching TRBD1. Germline V gives CDR1 MGHDK, CDR2 SYGVNS. V trimming: 7 bases; J trimming: 6 bases; junction bases outside the gene matches: 10. This CDR3 has 14 residues. The DNA for the CDR3 is TGTGCCAGCATCGGTGGACAGGGAATGTCTGAAGCTTTCTTT. Protein sequence: CASIGGQGMSEAFF.

V and J are TRBV19 and TRBJ1-1; a possible D gene is TRBD1 (6 bases). CDR1 and CDR2 (germline): LNHDA, SQIVND (reference sequence). This CDR3 is built from 11 residues. Trimming left V 4 bases short and J 11 bases short, with 11 bases between. The CDR3: CASSRGRVAFF. The CDR3 coding sequence is TGTGCCAGTAGTAGGGGGCGCGTGGCTTTCTTT.

The gene calls are TRBV10-2 and TRBJ2-2; D may be TRBD1 (5 bases). This CDR3 is built from 12 residues. Germline CDR1 reads WSHSY; CDR2 reads SAAADI. The V gene lost 5 bases and the J gene lost 9 bases, with 10 bases spanning the gap. The CDR3 bases are TGCGCCAGCAGTTCAGGGCCCCGGGAGCTGTTTTTT. This encodes CASSSGPRELFF.

The gene calls are TRBV13 and TRBJ2-3; D ambiguous. The V gene lost 5 bases and the J gene lost 1 base, with 7 bases spanning the gap. The germline V gene has CDR1 PRHDT and CDR2 FYEKMQ (reference sequence). This CDR3 is 13 amino acids long. CDR3 residues: CASSPPGTDTQYF. CDR3 DNA sequence: TGTGCCAGCAGCCCCCCGGGCACAGATACGCAGTATTTT.

The rearrangement links TRBV30 to TRBJ2-7, with D possibly matching TRBD2 (6 bases). The CDR3 contains 13 residues. Germline-derived CDR1 and CDR2 are GTSNPN and SVGIG (reference sequence). Between the trimmed V and J ends, which lost 1 base and 6 bases, there was a span of 13 bases. This CDR3 reads CAWSARLETEQYF. CDR3 coding DNA: TGTGCCTGGAGTGCGAGACTAGAGACCGAGCAGTACTTC.

This CDR3 reads CSLTSGGPADTQYF. CDR3 bases: TGCAGCCTAACGTCAGGAGGGCCTGCAGATACGCAGTATTTT. The rearrangement uses TRBV29-1 and TRBJ2-3; possibly TRBD2 for D (6 bases). The CDR3 has 14 amino acids. The germline CDR1 and CDR2 sequences are SQVTM and ANQGSEA. V was pared by 8 bases and J by 4 bases, with 19 bases between.

The V and J genes are TRBV5-6 and TRBJ2-2, with D possibly being TRBD1 (5 bases). This CDR3 region has 13 residues. The germline V gene has CDR1 SGHDT and CDR2 YYEEEE. Trimming removed 2 bases from V and 5 bases from J, with 7 bases in between. CDR3 bases: TGTGCCAGCAGCTTTAGGGGAACCGGGGAGCTGTTTTTT. This translates into CASSFRGTGELFF.

The chain combines TRBV27 with TRBJ1-5; D perhaps matches TRBD1 (6 bases). The V end was cut by 0 bases, the J end by 2 bases, with 8 bases between. CDR1 and CDR2 from the germline V gene are MNHEY and SMNVEV (reference sequence). The CDR3 runs to 15 residues. The CDR3 region has the DNA TGTGCCAGCAGTTTATCAGGGGGAGGCAATCAGCCCCAGCATTTT. This encodes CASSLSGGGNQPQHF.

The V call is TRBV5-1, the J call TRBJ2-3, with TRBD2 matching over 7 bases. Per germline, CDR1 SGHRS and CDR2 YFSETQ. The CDR3 length is 16 residues. The V segment lost 2 bases and the J segment 5 bases; nucleotides outside the gene matches: 11. The CDR3 region has the DNA TGCGCCAGCAGCTTAGGACTAGTAGTTTCAGGAGATACGCAGTATTTT. This codes for CASSLGLVVSGDTQYF.

The chain is built from TRBV4-3 and TRBJ2-2, with D tentatively TRBD2 (6 bases). The V gene lost 1 base and the J gene lost 6 bases, with 6 bases spanning the gap. Germline lookup yields CDR1 LGHNA and CDR2 YSLEER. The CDR3 is 13 amino acids. CDR3 sequence: CASSQGEAGELFF. In DNA form, the CDR3 reads TGCGCCAGCAGCCAAGGGGAGGCCGGGGAGCTGTTTTTT.

J is TRBJ2-7 and V is TRBV19; TRBD1 aligns across 9 bases. CDR1 and CDR2 from the germline V gene are LNHDA and SQIVND (reference sequence). This CDR3 is built from 15 residues. J gave up 4 bases and V 3 bases, and 7 bases lay outside the gene matches. The CDR3 sequence: CASSMADRGFYEQYF. CDR3 in DNA: TGTGCCAGTAGTATGGCTGACAGGGGGTTTTACGAGCAGTACTTC.

The chain recombines TRBV5-6 with TRBJ2-7, with 10 nucleotides matching TRBD1. The CDR3 loop spans 12 amino acids. Germline-derived CDR1 and CDR2 are SGHDT and YYEEEE. With 2 bases clipped from V and 10 bases from J, the junction kept 3 bases outside the gene matches. CDR3 in DNA: TGTGCCAGCAGCTTAGGGACAGGGGATCAGTACTTC. Its protein is CASSLGTGDQYF. Complete variable domain (other parts from reference TRBV5-6 and TRBJ2-7): DAGVTQSPTHLIKTRGQQVTLRCSPKSGHDTVSWYQQALGQGPQFIFQYYEEEERQRGNFPDRFSGHQFPNYSSELNVNALLLGDSALYLCASSLGTGDQYFGPGTRLTVT.

This chain links TRBV19 with TRBJ2-1; a possible D gene is TRBD2 (5 bases). Germline V lookup: CDR1 LNHDA, CDR2 SQIVND (reference sequence). CDR3 size: 14 residues. Between the trimmed V and J ends, which lost 3 bases and 4 bases, there was a span of 10 bases. CDR3 sequence: CASSIWRRYNEQFF. CDR3 coding DNA: TGTGCCAGTAGTATTTGGAGGCGGTACAATGAGCAGTTCTTC. The full variable domain, with the rest looked up from reference TRBV19 and TRBJ2-1, is DGGITQSPKYLFRKEGQNVTLSCEQNLNHDAMYWYRQDPGQGLRLIYYSQIVNDFQKGDIAEGYSVSREKKESFPLTVTSAQKNPTAFYLCASSIWRRYNEQFFGPGTRLTVL.

V and J are TRBV5-1 and TRBJ2-5; TRBD1 matches at 8 bases. The germline gives CDR1 SGHRS, CDR2 YFSETQ. Trimming removed 0 bases from V and 7 bases from J; junction bases left unmatched: 8. The CDR3 covers 15 residues. The chain's CDR3 is CASSLESTGGRTQYF. The DNA of the CDR3 is TGCGCCAGCAGCTTGGAGTCTACAGGGGGGCGGACCCAGTACTTC.

The chain links TRBV7-2 to TRBJ1-1, with D tentatively TRBD1 (5 bases). The ends were cut back, 5 bases at V and 1 base at J, with 14 bases in the middle. Looked up from germline, CDR1 is SGHTA and CDR2 is FQGNSA. The CDR3 loop spans 15 amino acids. Written as DNA, the CDR3 is TGTGCCAGCAGCCTCGGGGGGGTTGGGAACACTGAAGCTTTCTTT. It encodes CASSLGGVGNTEAFF. Supplemented by reference TRBV7-2 and TRBJ1-1, the full variable domain reads GAGVSQSPSNKVTEKGKDVELRCDPISGHTALYWYRQSLGQGLEFLIYFQGNSAPDKSGLPSDRFSAERTGGSVSTLTIQRTQQEDSAVYLCASSLGGVGNTEAFFGQGTRLTVV.

The chain employs TRBV5-1 and TRBJ1-6; 8 bases align to TRBD1. The V gene end was trimmed by 3 bases and the J gene end by 9 bases; junction bases not matched to a gene: 8. This CDR3 spans 15 amino acids. CDR1 is SGHRS and CDR2 is YFSETQ in the germline V gene. The CDR3 reads CASSSLDRVASPLHF. As DNA, the CDR3 is TGCGCCAGCAGCTCCTTGGACAGGGTGGCTTCACCCCTCCACTTT.

The rearrangement uses TRBV5-1 and TRBJ2-7; D remains unclear. The germline gives CDR1 SGHRS, CDR2 YFSETQ. Trimming took off 4 bases at V and 3 bases at J, with 11 bases between the two ends. This CDR3 has 13 residues. CDR3 amino acids: CASSRGSYYEQYF. Written as DNA, the CDR3 is TGCGCCAGCAGCCGAGGAAGCTACTACGAGCAGTACTTC. The full variable domain, its missing parts supplied by reference TRBV5-1 and TRBJ2-7, is KAGVTQTPRYLIKTRGQQVTLSCSPISGHRSVSWYQQTPGQGLQFLFEYFSETQRNKGNFPGRFSGRQFSNSRSEMNVSTLELGDSALYLCASSRGSYYEQYFGPGTRLTVT.